The TCR beta chain described here comes from a study of blood T cell repertoires in COVID-19. V lost 2 bases to trimming and J lost 0 bases, with 14 bases between them. This CDR3 has 16 residues. CDR1 is MNHNS, CDR2 SASEGT, per germline. The assay was immunoSEQ multiplex PCR, and TCRdb's table has in-frame clones only and misses some. Here the sample spans approximately 70,000 clones, 70% to 85% being singletons. Only a few counts were recorded for this clone. The receptor comes from a woman in her sixties or seventies with acute or convalescent COVID-19. The chain carries TRBV6-1 and TRBJ2-7; D is uncertain. Specimen: peripheral blood. Written as DNA, the CDR3 is TGTGCCAGCAGTGAATACCGCGGCGCTGACTCCTACGAGCAGTACTTC. This gives the protein CASSEYRGADSYEQYF.